This TCR beta chain appears in the sequencing data of a study of blood T cell repertoires in COVID-19 (dated by TCRdb to about 2020). About the full investigation: The collaborator samples originated in the United States, Italy and Spain and spanned the acute and convalescent phases of COVID-19. A freely available public database, intended as a resource for researchers studying the immune response to SARS-CoV-2, is where the repertoires were released. Where available, HLA class I and class II types were obtained from metadata supplied by the sample provider rather than from assay-based typing. The sample metadata nearly always contained a de-identified subject ID, COVID-19 status, age in years and sex. Deeply sampled blood TCRbeta repertoires from subjects exposed to, actively infected with, or recovered from COVID-19 were included in the dataset. The prospective study material was composed of cDNA or gDNA derived from T cells, B-cell-depleted T cells, or PBMCs. The samples were drawn from the first 160 participants of the ongoing ImmuneRACE study and from 1,254 subjects provided by 6 global collaborators.

As to this clone: Which antigen it targets is not known. The record has no base qualities; no much larger clone is one base away.

One collaborating source in Seattle enrolled patients during active infection and followed them longitudinally through the course of disease. The collaborating institutions used their own protocols to collect whole blood in K2EDTA tubes. Collaborator samples were shipped for TCRbeta analysis as frozen whole blood, isolated PBMCs, or DNA extracted from either sample type. Unmatched junction bases come to 14, with V trimmed by 6 bases and J by 5 bases. Including cysteine and phenylalanine, the CDR3 has 17 amino acids. Here the CDR3 DNA is all that survives: 51 bases in frame from base 1. Based on the germline V gene, the CDR1 and CDR2 sequences are MDHEN and SYDVKM. The research as a whole found: Clinical and demographic metadata were provided uncurated, with the amount varying by source and participant.

TCRbeta CDR3 regions were amplified from genomic DNA using the immunoSEQ Assay, a bias-controlled multiplex PCR. Per the authors' processing: The number of nucleated cells in each sample was estimated from the amplification of reference gene primers within the assay. To quantify the absolute abundance of each unique TCRbeta CDR3 rearrangement, sequence reads were collapsed and filtered. For each sample, productive Simpson clonality was calculated by taking the square root of Simpson's diversity index across productive rearrangements. TCRdb limited this immuneACCESS table to in-frame rearrangements with V and J called. A share of clones is missing; checked studies link under half to unresolved V genes, and the rest is unexplained. V and J calls and clone size are given by that table; D and trimming were obtained from the DNA. A total of about 190,000 clones appear in this sample, about 80% of them only once. Clones ranked in the top ten supply approximately 7.8% of the sample.

This chain joins TRBV28 to TRBJ2-7; the central 12 bases match TRBD2. What was sequenced was peripheral blood. This receptor was obtained from a woman aged 60 to 75 with COVID-19, enrolled during active disease. The CDR3 sequence is CASSLDGLAGLRHEQYF. In nucleotides, the sequence is TGTGCCAGCAGCCTTGACGGACTAGCGGGGTTACGCCACGAGCAGTACTTC.